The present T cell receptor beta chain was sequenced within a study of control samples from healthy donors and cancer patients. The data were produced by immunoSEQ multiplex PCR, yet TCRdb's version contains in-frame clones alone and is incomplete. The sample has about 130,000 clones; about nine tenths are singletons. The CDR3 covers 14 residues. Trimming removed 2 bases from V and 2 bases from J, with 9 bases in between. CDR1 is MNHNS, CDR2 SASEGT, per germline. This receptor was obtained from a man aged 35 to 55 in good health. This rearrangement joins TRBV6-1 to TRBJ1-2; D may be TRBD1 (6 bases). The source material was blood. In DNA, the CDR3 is TGTGCCAGCAGTGAAATCGGACAGAACTATGGCTACACCTTC. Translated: CASSEIGQNYGYTF.